This passage covers 25 T cell receptor beta chains from one sample sequenced in a study of blood T cell repertoires in COVID-19 (dated by TCRdb to 2020 to 2022). Libraries were constructed by the immunoSEQ multiplex PCR assay. In its TCRdb copy, this immuneACCESS table keeps in-frame sequences only and misses some clones. Where compared with another copy, unresolved V genes explain less than half of these, and the others have no known cause. The sample table holds roughly 190,000 clones, of which roughly 84% were seen once. Jointly, the top ten make up around 13% of the sample. Specimen: peripheral blood. These receptors were obtained from a woman in her 70s with COVID-19, enrolled during active disease.

This clone has only a few counts. The V gene is TRBV6-5, the J gene TRBJ2-2, with D possibly TRBD2 on 5 matching bases. The CDR3 spans 14 residues. Trimming took off 5 bases at V and 6 bases at J, with 13 bases between the two ends. CDR1 is MNHEY and CDR2 is SVGAGI in the germline V gene. The CDR3 DNA reads TGTGCCAGCAGTCCCCGGAGGCAGCCCGGGGAGCTGTTTTTT. Protein: CASSPRRQPGELFF.

The chain is built from TRBV5-5 and TRBJ2-5, with D uncertain. This CDR3 comprises 13 residues. The V gene lost 6 bases and the J gene lost 5 bases, with 14 bases spanning the gap. Germline values: CDR1 SGHKS, CDR2 YYEKEE (reference sequence). CDR3 sequence: CASTWNPRETQYF. Here the CDR3 DNA reads TGTGCCAGCACCTGGAATCCGAGGGAGACCCAGTACTTC.

The CDR3 bases are TGTGCCAGCAGCTTACAGGGCAGTATCGAAAAACTGTTTTTT. It yields the protein CASSLQGSIEKLFF. V usage is TRBV7-9 and J usage is TRBJ1-4, with D possibly TRBD1 on 5 matching bases. This CDR3 region has 14 residues. Deletions cut 2 bases from V and 8 bases from J, with 12 bases between. Germline CDR1 reads SEHNR; CDR2 reads FQNEAQ (reference sequence).

The chain carries TRBV3-1 (or the pseudogene TRBV3-2) and TRBJ2-3; 12 nucleotides agree with TRBD2. J gave up 4 bases and V 5 bases, and 7 bases lay outside the gene matches. The CDR3 contains 16 residues. CDR1 and CDR2 (germline): LGHDT, YNNKEL (reference sequence). The CDR3 protein is CASSSRLAGVADTQYF. CDR3 nucleotides: TGTGCCAGCAGCTCACGACTAGCGGGAGTAGCAGATACGCAGTATTTT.

The chain uses TRBV19 and TRBJ2-3, with D tentatively TRBD1 (5 bases). The CDR3 is 13 amino acids. Germline-derived CDR1 and CDR2 are LNHDA and SQIVND (reference sequence). V shed 6 bases and J shed 2 bases, with 9 bases lying between them. CDR3 nucleotides: TGTGCCAGTAGCAAGACAGACACAGATACGCAGTATTTT. Protein product: CASSKTDTDTQYF.

The genes are TRBV27 and TRBJ1-1; D uncertain. The CDR3 contains 14 residues. V gave up 4 bases and J gave up 1 base, with 10 bases separating them. Germline assignment: CDR1 MNHEY and CDR2 SMNVEV (reference sequence). The chain's CDR3 is CASSYAAGNTEAFF. Written as DNA, the CDR3 is TGTGCCAGCAGTTACGCGGCCGGGAACACTGAAGCTTTCTTT.

This rearrangement joins TRBV7-2 to TRBJ1-3; D might be TRBD1 (6 bases). V shed 3 bases and J shed 5 bases, with 8 bases lying between them. The CDR3 has 13 amino acids. CDR1 and CDR2 (germline): SGHTA, FQGNSA. CDR3 loop: CASSLTGRNTIYF. DNA of the CDR3: TGTGCCAGCAGCTTGACAGGTAGAAACACCATATATTTT.

The rearrangement joins TRBV3-1 (or the pseudogene TRBV3-2) to TRBJ1-3, with TRBD1 matching 8 bases. The V segment lost 1 base and the J segment 0 bases; nucleotides outside the gene matches: 5. Germline V CDR1 and CDR2: LGHDT, YNNKEL (reference sequence). CDR3 length: 17 amino acids. The CDR3 region is CASSQATGVFSGNTIYF. The DNA for the CDR3 is TGTGCCAGCAGCCAAGCGACAGGGGTTTTCTCTGGAAACACCATATATTTT.

This clone was counted a single time. The J gene is TRBJ1-4, the V gene TRBV3-1 (or the pseudogene TRBV3-2); 10 nucleotides line up with TRBD1. The V and J ends lost 0 bases and 8 bases, in that order; junction bases with no gene match: 3. Germline V gives CDR1 LGHDT, CDR2 YNNKEL (reference sequence). The CDR3 has 15 amino acids. The CDR3 DNA reads as TGTGCCAGCAGCCAAGATGGGACAGGGGTCGAAAAACTGTTTTTT. The encoded protein is CASSQDGTGVEKLFF.

The chain uses TRBV28 and TRBJ1-5; 7 bases line up with TRBD1. The V and J ends lost 5 bases and 5 bases, in that order; junction bases with no gene match: 9. Per germline, CDR1 MDHEN and CDR2 SYDVKM. The CDR3 contains 15 residues. The CDR3 loop reads CASSQPDRVDQPQHF. The CDR3 nucleotides read TGTGCCAGCAGTCAACCCGACAGGGTTGATCAGCCCCAGCATTTT.

This sequence joins TRBV14 and TRBJ2-5; 9 nucleotides line up with TRBD2. Germline V gene sequence: CDR1 SGHDN, CDR2 FVKESK. The CDR3 has 13 residues. V was clipped by 4 bases and J by 7 bases; unmatched bases: 4. Here the CDR3 DNA reads TGTGCCAGCAGCCCAGCGGGAGGTGGGACCCAGTACTTC. Its translation: CASSPAGGGTQYF.

The rearrangement uses TRBV7-9 and TRBJ2-4; weak D call: TRBD1 (5 bases). V lost 4 bases, J lost 0 bases, and 19 bases lay in between. The CDR3 has 18 residues. CDR1 is SEHNR and CDR2 is FQNEAQ in the germline V gene (reference sequence). CDR3 in amino acids: CASSSGILRPLAKNIQYF. In nucleotides, the CDR3 is TGTGCCAGCAGCTCAGGGATCCTTAGACCACTAGCCAAAAACATTCAGTACTTC.

The chain's CDR3 is CASSQVPFADATNEKLFF. In nucleotides, the CDR3 is TGTGCCAGCAGCCAAGTACCTTTCGCGGATGCAACTAATGAAAAACTGTTTTTT. The chain recombines TRBV14 with TRBJ1-4; D is undetermined. The CDR3 consists of 18 residues. Germline V CDR1 and CDR2: SGHDN, FVKESK. With 1 base removed from V and 0 bases from J, the gap between germline ends came to 15 bases. Together with reference TRBV14 and TRBJ1-4, the CDR3 gives the full variable domain: EAGVTQFPSHSVIEKGQTVTLRCDPISGHDNLYWYRRVMGKEIKFLLHFVKESKQDESGMPNNRFLAERTGGTYSTLKVQPAELEDSGVYFCASSQVPFADATNEKLFFGSGTQLSVL.

This clone has more than one count but fewer than ten. This chain links TRBV5-1 with TRBJ1-2; TRBD1 might be the D (6 bases). The length of the CDR3 is 15 residues. With 3 bases removed from V and 8 bases from J, the gap between germline ends came to 20 bases. Germline V gene data show CDR1 as SGHRS and CDR2 as YFSETQ. CDR3 protein: CASSSLVGAQEGYTF. The CDR3 coding sequence is TGCGCCAGCAGCTCCCTTGTGGGGGCCCAGGAGGGCTACACCTTC.

The chain carries TRBV12-5 and TRBJ1-1; 12 positions agree with TRBD1. V lost 3 bases to trimming and J lost 6 bases; unmatched junction nucleotides: 11. The CDR3 has 17 residues. Germline CDR1 reads LGHNT; CDR2 reads FRNRAP. The DNA for the CDR3 is TGTGCTAGTGGTTTACCGGGACAGGGGGCGTTGGGGGCTGAAGCTTTCTTT. Protein sequence: CASGLPGQGALGAEAFF.

This rearrangement joins TRBV19 to TRBJ2-3, with TRBD2 as a possible D gene (6 bases). This CDR3 contains 14 residues. Germline V gene sequence: CDR1 LNHDA, CDR2 SQIVND (reference sequence). Trimming removed 3 bases at V and 8 bases at J, with 15 bases between. CDR3 residues: CASSIPGRIGTQYF. The CDR3, as DNA: TGTGCCAGTAGTATCCCTGGGAGGATAGGTACGCAGTATTTT.

The CDR3 nucleotides read TGTGCCAGTAGTGAGGGGACAGGGTTAGGGACGCAGTATTTT. It is translated as CASSEGTGLGTQYF. The chain employs TRBV19 and TRBJ2-3, with TRBD1 identical over 9 bases. The CDR3 runs 14 residues. The germline V gene has CDR1 LNHDA and CDR2 SQIVND (reference sequence). J gave up 9 bases and V 5 bases, and 9 bases lay outside the gene matches.

This chain connects TRBV28 to TRBJ2-1; 12 bases map to TRBD2. The ends lost 5 bases at V and 2 bases at J; junction bases unmatched: 13. CDR3 length: 19 residues. In germline, CDR1 is MDHEN, CDR2 SYDVKM. CDR3 loop: CASSTGGLASGRAYNEQFF. DNA of the CDR3: TGTGCCAGCAGTACGGGTGGATTAGCTAGCGGGAGGGCCTACAATGAGCAGTTCTTC.

The chain employs TRBV30 and TRBJ1-2; TRBD1 is a possible D gene (6 bases). Germline loops: CDR1 GTSNPN, CDR2 SVGIG (reference sequence). CDR3 size: 12 residues. V was clipped by 7 bases and J by 3 bases, with 12 bases between them. The CDR3: CAFGQIYYGYTF. In nucleotides, the CDR3 is TGTGCCTTTGGACAGATCTACTATGGCTACACCTTC. Full variable domain (remainder filled in from reference TRBV30 and TRBJ1-2): SQTIHQWPATLVQPVGSPLSLECTVEGTSNPNLYWYRQAAGRGLQLLFYSVGIGQISSEVPQNLSASRPQDRQFILSSKKLLLSDSGFYLCAFGQIYYGYTFGSGTRLTVV.

This sequence joins TRBV4-2 and TRBJ1-2; 8 nucleotides agree with TRBD1. V lost 6 bases, J lost 5 bases, and 8 bases stayed unmatched. The CDR3 loop spans 14 amino acids. CDR1 and CDR2 (germline): LGHNA, YNFKEQ. The CDR3 DNA is TGTGCCAGCAGTCGGACAGGGCAAGAGTATGGCTACACCTTC. This gives the protein CASSRTGQEYGYTF.

V usage is TRBV5-4 and J usage is TRBJ1-5, with TRBD1 as a possible D gene (6 bases). CDR3 length: 14 residues. Deletions cut 5 bases from V and 5 bases from J, with 14 bases between. The germline V gene encodes CDR1 SGHNT and CDR2 YYREEE (reference sequence). The CDR3 sequence is CASSKQGRDQPQHF. CDR3 coding DNA: TGTGCCAGCAGTAAACAGGGAAGGGATCAGCCCCAGCATTTT. Full variable domain (missing parts from reference TRBV5-4 and TRBJ1-5): ETGVTQSPTHLIKTRGQQVTLRCSSQSGHNTVSWYQQALGQGPQFIFQYYREEENGRGNFPPRFSGLQFPNYSSELNVNALELDDSALYLCASSKQGRDQPQHFGDGTRLSIL.

The chain employs TRBV5-6 and TRBJ2-2; the match to TRBD1 covers 8 bases. The J segment lost 8 bases and the V segment lost 2 bases, leaving 5 bases of the junction unmatched. This CDR3 region has 14 residues. The V gene's germline CDR1 is SGHDT and CDR2 YYEEEE. CDR3 in amino acids: CASSFTGGVGELFF. The CDR3 DNA follows: TGTGCCAGCAGCTTCACAGGGGGAGTAGGGGAGCTGTTTTTT. The full variable domain, its missing parts supplied by reference TRBV5-6 and TRBJ2-2, is DAGVTQSPTHLIKTRGQQVTLRCSPKSGHDTVSWYQQALGQGPQFIFQYYEEEERQRGNFPDRFSGHQFPNYSSELNVNALLLGDSALYLCASSFTGGVGELFFGEGSRLTVL.

The CDR3 spells CASSQVAVPQNTEAFF. CDR3 bases: TGTGCCAGCAGCCAAGTTGCGGTACCACAGAACACTGAAGCTTTCTTT. The chain uses TRBV4-2 and TRBJ1-1; D remains unclear. CDR1 and CDR2 (germline): LGHNA, YNFKEQ. The CDR3 runs to 16 residues. V dropped 1 base and J dropped 1 base, with 13 bases sitting between them.

The CDR3 region has the DNA TGTGCCAGTACCCCGACGGGGGGGAGCTCCTACAATGAGCAGTTCTTC. Translating gives CASTPTGGSSYNEQFF. V usage is TRBV19 and J usage is TRBJ2-1, with TRBD2 matching 8 bases. Per the germline V gene, CDR1 is LNHDA and CDR2 is SQIVND (reference sequence). The trim removed 7 bases at V and 0 bases at J, leaving 8 bases unmatched. The CDR3 spans 16 residues.

The V call is TRBV28, the J call TRBJ1-4, with D possibly matching TRBD1 (5 bases). This CDR3 has 14 amino acids. Germline V gives CDR1 MDHEN, CDR2 SYDVKM. V lost 2 bases to trimming and J lost 8 bases, with 12 bases between them. The chain's CDR3 is CASSLVGVGEKLFF. Here the CDR3 DNA reads TGTGCCAGCAGTTTAGTAGGGGTCGGGGAAAAACTGTTTTTT.